The 6 T cell receptor beta chains presented below share a single source sample, sequenced in a study of regulatory and conventional T cells in RAG deficiency. The table came from immunoSEQ multiplex PCR; TCRdb's copy has only in-frame clones and leaves some out. The repertoire consists of 25,000 to 35,000 clones, with just over 90% occurring once and the leading ten covering approximately 0.82%. Regulatory T cells were sorted from blood as CD4+ CD25-high CD127-low cells. A further study also used this sample, focusing on regulatory T cells. That paper notes: The PCR used 52 TRBV and 13 TRBJ primers.

The source material was Tregs sorted from blood. The receptors derive from a human donor in good health.

This chain joins TRBV4-1 and TRBJ1-3; D is unresolved. Germline CDR1 is MGHRA and CDR2 is YSYEKL. Trimming removed 4 bases from V and 0 bases from J, with 10 bases in between. The CDR3 extends over 15 amino acids. The CDR3 DNA reads TGCGCCAGCAGCCGCGGACCTGCCTCTGGAAACACCATATATTTT. As protein: CASSRGPASGNTIYF.

The gene calls are TRBV25-1 and TRBJ1-1, with TRBD1 identical over 9 bases. Germline trimming cut 1 base from V and 5 bases from J; bases unmatched to any gene: 5. Germline lookup yields CDR1 MGHDK and CDR2 SYGVNS. This CDR3 is 15 amino acids long. Here the CDR3 reads CASSESVTGGTEAFF. CDR3 DNA: TGTGCCAGCAGTGAATCGGTGACAGGGGGAACTGAAGCTTTCTTT.

The CDR3, as DNA: TGTGCCACCAGCAGAGCTGACAGGGGGCGGGCTTTCTTT. Translation: CATSRADRGRAFF. This chain joins TRBV15 and TRBJ1-1; TRBD1 matches 10 bases. Trimming took 1 base from V and 11 from J; bases not matched to a gene: 4. CDR3 length equals 13 residues. Germline CDR1 is LNHNV and CDR2 is YYDKDF (reference sequence).

The chain couples TRBV14 to TRBJ1-4, with a weak D call TRBD1 (5 bases). V was clipped by 4 bases and J by 7 bases, with 16 bases between them. The CDR3 has 15 amino acids. Germline loops: CDR1 SGHDN, CDR2 FVKESK. CDR3 sequence: CASSPGGVGREKLFF. The CDR3 coding sequence is TGTGCCAGCAGCCCCGGGGGGGTTGGTCGTGAAAAACTGTTTTTT.

The V call is TRBV18, the J call TRBJ1-2; 8 bases are a match to TRBD1. V was clipped by 5 bases and J by 7 bases; unmatched bases: 15. Per germline, CDR1 KGHSH and CDR2 LQKENI. CDR3 size: 16 residues. The CDR3 loop reads CASSTDMDRAIGGYTF. The CDR3 nucleotides read TGTGCCAGCTCAACAGATATGGACAGGGCCATTGGTGGCTACACCTTC.

The V gene is TRBV2, the J gene TRBJ1-6, with 8 bases lining up with TRBD1. The CDR3 totals 14 residues. CDR1 and CDR2 (germline): SNHLY, FYNNEI. V was clipped by 10 bases and J by 9 bases; unmatched bases: 11. CDR3 DNA: TGTGCCACCCCGGAACAGGGGGTCAGTTCACCCCTCCACTTT. Translated, it gives CATPEQGVSSPLHF.